The text below deals with one TCR beta chain. The antigen it recognizes is unknown. Base qualities are not at hand, and no much larger clone is one base apart. TCRbeta CDR3 regions were amplified from genomic DNA by means of the immunoSEQ Assay, a bias-controlled multiplex PCR. The published analysis was carried out like this. Nucleated cell counts per sample were estimated from amplification of reference gene primers within the assay. To quantify the absolute abundance of each unique TCRbeta CDR3 rearrangement, sequence reads were collapsed and filtered. For each sample, productive Simpson clonality was calculated as the square root of Simpson's diversity index over productive rearrangements. Drawn from immuneACCESS, this table holds only the in-frame rearrangements with V and J called that TCRdb kept. Clones are partly lost; checked studies trace under half to an unresolved V gene and leave the rest unexplained. V, J and clone size are those of that table, while D and trimming were read from the DNA. The sample records 180,000 or so clones, around 82% of which are singletons. Together, the top ten hold about 2.6% of the sample.

Whole blood was collected in K2EDTA tubes by collaborating institutions according to the institutions' own protocols. Collaborator samples were shipped for TCRbeta analysis as frozen whole blood, isolated PBMCs, or DNA extracted from either sample type. The data derive from a study of blood T cell repertoires in COVID-19 (dated by TCRdb to the early 2020s). About the investigation overall: Collaborator samples came from the United States, Italy and Spain and covered acute and convalescent phases of COVID-19. Sample metadata almost always included a de-identified subject ID, COVID-19 status, age in years and sex. The repertoires were released in a freely available public database meant as a resource for research on the immune response to SARS-CoV-2. Where available, HLA class I and class II types were obtained from metadata supplied by the sample provider rather than from assay-based typing. Samples came from the ongoing ImmuneRACE study (first 160 participants) plus 1,254 subjects from 6 global collaborators. The prospective study material was composed of cDNA or gDNA derived from T cells, B-cell-depleted T cells, or PBMCs. The dataset comprised deeply sampled blood TCRbeta repertoires from subjects exposed to, actively infected with, or recovered from COVID-19.

The paper's findings and limits, for the study overall: The quantity of clinical and demographic metadata differed by source and by participant and was supplied without curation.

This receptor was taken from a human donor with acute or convalescent COVID-19. The donor label of this sample is uncertain. The material sequenced was peripheral blood.

DNA sequence: TGTGCCAGCAGTGGCAGGCAGCTCCCTCCCAACGAGCAGTACTTC. Its product reads: CASSGRQLPPNEQYF. The V and J genes are TRBV27 and TRBJ2-7; no D gene call is confident. Reading the germline V gene (reference sequence) gives CDR1 MNHEY and CDR2 SMNVEV. The CDR3 runs 15 residues from the cysteine to the phenylalanine. CDR3 DNA is the only sequence kept; it has 45 bases, read in frame from the first base. V lost 5 bases and J lost 5 bases; the stretch between them is 19 bases long.